This entry lists 18 T cell receptor beta chains sequenced from one sample in a study of shared clonotypes between healthy human individuals. TCRdb's copy holds only in-frame clones and misses some; the assay was immunoSEQ multiplex PCR. This table has 2 million or so clones, 95% appearing once. Sequenced material: naive CD4+ T cells sorted from blood. The subset here: CD45RA+ positively selected. These receptor sequences come from a young man in good health.

The gene calls are TRBV2 and TRBJ2-5; possible D gene TRBD1, 7 bases. The CDR3 loop spans 15 amino acids. Trimming took 3 bases from V and 0 from J, leaving 11 bases between them. Germline V lookup: CDR1 SNHLY, CDR2 FYNNEI. The CDR3 here is CASSEEGTDQETQYF. CDR3 bases: TGTGCCAGCAGTGAGGAGGGGACAGACCAAGAGACCCAGTACTTC.

The J gene is TRBJ2-7, the V gene TRBV18, with D uncertain. Trimming removed 3 bases at V and 7 bases at J, with 10 bases between. The germline V gene encodes CDR1 KGHSH and CDR2 LQKENI. There are 12 residues in the CDR3. The CDR3 DNA is TGTGCCAGCTCACCCGCTGGTAGGGAGCAGTACTTC. This translates into CASSPAGREQYF.

The chain joins TRBV19 to TRBJ2-7; D not resolved. CDR1 and CDR2 from the germline V gene are LNHDA and SQIVND (reference sequence). The V end was cut by 3 bases, the J end by 3 bases, with 9 bases between. The CDR3 runs 13 residues. The CDR3 nucleotides are TGTGCCAGTAGTATTCTGAACGGCTACGAGCAGTACTTC. Translated, it gives CASSILNGYEQYF.

The J gene is TRBJ2-3, the V gene TRBV6-4; 9 bases match TRBD1. Germline V CDR1 and CDR2: MRHNA, SNTAGT. The CDR3 is made up of 16 amino acids. V shed 4 bases and J 0 bases; nucleotides not matched to a gene: 5. CDR3 coding DNA: TGTGCCAGCAGTGGACAGGGGGGGGCTAGCACAGATACGCAGTATTTT. Its translation is CASSGQGGASTDTQYF.

The V gene is TRBV2, the J gene TRBJ2-5; unclear D gene. The CDR3 runs 12 residues. The ends were cut back, 4 bases at V and 4 bases at J, with 7 bases in the middle. Germline V gene sequence: CDR1 SNHLY, CDR2 FYNNEI. The CDR3 region is CASSVILETQYF. CDR3 in DNA: TGTGCCAGCAGTGTTATTTTAGAGACCCAGTACTTC.

Points on this clone: This CDR3 is also generated by other DNA sequences in the sample. V gene TRBV7-2 combines with J gene TRBJ1-2, with a weak D call TRBD1 (5 bases). In germline, CDR1 is SGHTA, CDR2 FQGNSA. The CDR3 extends over 14 amino acids. Trimming stripped 0 bases from V and 2 bases from J, with 7 bases between. The CDR3 DNA reads TGTGCCAGCAGCTTAGCGGGGGGAAACTATGGCTACACCTTC. Encoded protein: CASSLAGGNYGYTF.

The chain joins TRBV25-1 to TRBJ2-1, with 9 bases that match TRBD2. Germline values: CDR1 MGHDK, CDR2 SYGVNS. V lost 3 bases to trimming and J lost 4 bases; unmatched junction nucleotides: 4. CDR3 length: 15 residues. The CDR3 here is CASSDSGGFYNEQFF. CDR3 coding DNA: TGTGCCAGCAGTGATAGCGGGGGATTTTACAATGAGCAGTTCTTC. Drawing the rest from reference TRBV25-1 and TRBJ2-1, the complete variable domain is EADIYQTPRYLVIGTGKKITLECSQTMGHDKMYWYQQDPGMELHLIHYSYGVNSTEKGDLSSESTVSRIRTEHFPLTLESARPSHTSQYLCASSDSGGFYNEQFFGPGTRLTVL.

The chain employs TRBV7-3 and TRBJ2-3; tentatively, D is TRBD1 or TRBD2 (5 bases each). The V gene's germline CDR1 is SGHTA and CDR2 FQGTGA. There are 15 residues in the CDR3. With 4 bases removed from V and 4 bases from J, the gap between germline ends came to 15 bases. CDR3 DNA: TGTGCCAGCAGCTACCGGGACGGGGAATCAGATACGCAGTATTTT. This gives the protein CASSYRDGESDTQYF.

Details on this clone: The identical CDR3 is also encoded by other nucleotide sequences in the sample. The chain combines TRBV20-1 with TRBJ2-7; D unresolved. V lost 0 bases, J lost 4 bases, and 4 bases lay in between. CDR3 size: 11 residues. Looked up from germline, CDR1 is DFQATT and CDR2 is SNEGSKA (reference sequence). Here the CDR3 reads CSARDAYEQYF. The CDR3, as DNA: TGCAGTGCTAGAGATGCGTACGAGCAGTACTTC.

The V gene is TRBV7-2, the J gene TRBJ2-1; 14 bases map to TRBD2. Trimming took 11 bases from V and 7 from J; bases not matched to a gene: 7. The CDR3 extends over 14 amino acids. CDR1 and CDR2 from the germline V gene are SGHTA and FQGNSA. CDR3 DNA sequence: TGTGCCCATTCGGGGACTAGCGGGAGTAATGAGCAGTTCTTC. It yields the protein CAHSGTSGSNEQFF.

V gene TRBV4-1 combines with J gene TRBJ1-1, with TRBD1 identical over 7 bases. Germline V gene data show CDR1 as MGHRA and CDR2 as YSYEKL. This CDR3 has 17 amino acids. The V gene end was trimmed by 4 bases and the J gene end by 1 base; junction bases not matched to a gene: 12. The CDR3: CASSLTGQTNPNTEAFF. CDR3 DNA sequence: TGCGCCAGCAGCCTGACGGGACAGACTAACCCGAACACTGAAGCTTTCTTT.

This rearrangement joins TRBV11-2 to TRBJ2-1; D unresolved. The CDR3 runs to 17 residues. Per germline, CDR1 SGHAT and CDR2 FQNNGV. V was pared by 1 base and J by 3 bases, with 16 bases between. The CDR3 region has the DNA TGTGCCAGCAGCTTAGCGTTTCGTGGGGAAAACTACAATGAGCAGTTCTTC. This gives the protein CASSLAFRGENYNEQFF.

This clone was seen only a few times. The chain employs TRBV11-1 and TRBJ1-3; D gene ambiguous. CDR1 SGHAT and CDR2 FQDESV come from the germline V gene (reference sequence). The CDR3 is 16 amino acids. V lost 0 bases and J lost 0, with 9 bases in between. CDR3 loop: CASSLAMGGSGNTIYF. In nucleotides, the CDR3 is TGTGCCAGCAGCTTAGCAATGGGCGGCTCTGGAAACACCATATATTTT. The full variable domain, rest sourced from reference TRBV11-1 and TRBJ1-3, is EAEVAQSPRYKITEKSQAVAFWCDPISGHATLYWYRQILGQGPELLVQFQDESVVDDSQLPKDRFSAERLKGVDSTLKIQPAELGDSAMYLCASSLAMGGSGNTIYFGEGSWLTVV.

In the case of this clone: A read error may account for a junction end that differs from germline. V is TRBV13 and J is TRBJ2-7; D remains unclear. From germline, CDR1 is PRHDT and CDR2 FYEKMQ (reference sequence). This CDR3 comprises 11 residues. The CDR3 DNA sequence: TGTGCCAGCAGCTTAATGAACGACCAGTACTTC. This translates into CASSLMNDQYF.

A note on this clone: The germline gene is not matched at one end of the junction; a read error may be the cause. The chain employs TRBV6-1 and TRBJ2-7; TRBD1 agrees at 10 bases. Germline V gives CDR1 MNHNS, CDR2 SASEGT. There are 17 residues in the CDR3. CDR3 nucleotides: TGTGCCAGCAGAGAAGTCTCCGGGACAGGGGTCTCCTACGAGCAGTACTTC. Translated: CASREVSGTGVSYEQYF.

A single count supports this clone. The rearrangement joins TRBV27 to TRBJ1-5; unclear D gene. Germline lookup yields CDR1 MNHEY and CDR2 SMNVEV (reference sequence). The CDR3 has 13 amino acids. V shed 0 bases and J shed 9 bases, with 9 bases lying between them. This CDR3 is CASSLSRGTPQHF. The CDR3 nucleotides read TGTGCCAGCAGTTTATCGAGAGGTACGCCCCAGCATTTT.

The V call is TRBV18, the J call TRBJ2-3; D tentatively fits TRBD1 or TRBD2 (5 bases each). V was shortened by 3 bases and J by 2 bases, with 15 bases between the two germline ends. The length of the CDR3 is 16 residues. Germline V gives CDR1 KGHSH, CDR2 LQKENI. CDR3 coding DNA: TGTGCCAGCTCACCTACGGACCGGGGCCCCACAGATACGCAGTATTTT. It encodes CASSPTDRGPTDTQYF.

The chain is built from TRBV15 and TRBJ1-1, with unresolved D. Looked up from germline, CDR1 is LNHNV and CDR2 is YYDKDF (reference sequence). Trimming removed 1 base at V and 4 bases at J, with 10 bases between. The CDR3 runs to 14 residues. CDR3 in DNA: TGTGCCACCAGCAGAGGAACGGGGTTCACTGAAGCTTTCTTT. This gives the protein CATSRGTGFTEAFF.